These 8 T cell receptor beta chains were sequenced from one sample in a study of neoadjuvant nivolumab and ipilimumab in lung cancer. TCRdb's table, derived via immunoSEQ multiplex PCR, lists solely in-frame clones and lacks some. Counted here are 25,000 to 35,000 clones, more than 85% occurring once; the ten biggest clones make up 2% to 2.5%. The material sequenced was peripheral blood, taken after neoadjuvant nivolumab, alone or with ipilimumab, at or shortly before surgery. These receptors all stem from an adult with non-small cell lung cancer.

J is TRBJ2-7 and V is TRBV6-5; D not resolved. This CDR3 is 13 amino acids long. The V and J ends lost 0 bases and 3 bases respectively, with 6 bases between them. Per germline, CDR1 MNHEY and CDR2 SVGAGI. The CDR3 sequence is CASSYSVYYEQYF. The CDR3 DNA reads TGTGCCAGCAGTTACTCTGTGTACTACGAGCAGTACTTC.

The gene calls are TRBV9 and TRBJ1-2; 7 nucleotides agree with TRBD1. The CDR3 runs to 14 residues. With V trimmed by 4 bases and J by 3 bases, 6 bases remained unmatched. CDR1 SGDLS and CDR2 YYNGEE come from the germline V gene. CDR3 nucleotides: TGTGCCAGCAGCCCAGGGGGGCAGGACTATGGCTACACCTTC. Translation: CASSPGGQDYGYTF.

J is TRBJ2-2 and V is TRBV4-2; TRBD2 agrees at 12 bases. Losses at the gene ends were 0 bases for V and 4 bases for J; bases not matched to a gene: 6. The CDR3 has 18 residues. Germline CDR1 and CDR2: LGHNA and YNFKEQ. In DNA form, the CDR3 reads TGTGCCAGCAGCCAAGAACGACTAGCGGGAGACGGCACCGGGGAGCTGTTTTTT. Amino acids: CASSQERLAGDGTGELFF.

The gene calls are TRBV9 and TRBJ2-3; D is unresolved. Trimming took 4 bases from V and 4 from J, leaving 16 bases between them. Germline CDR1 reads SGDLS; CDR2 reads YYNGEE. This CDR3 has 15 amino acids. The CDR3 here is CASSYLGRRADTQYF. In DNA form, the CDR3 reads TGTGCCAGCAGCTACCTTGGTCGACGGGCAGATACGCAGTATTTT. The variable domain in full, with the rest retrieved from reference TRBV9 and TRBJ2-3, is DSGVTQTPKHLITATGQRVTLRCSPRSGDLSVYWYQQSLDQGLQFLIQYYNGEERAKGNILERFSAQQFPDLHSELNLSSLELGDSALYFCASSYLGRRADTQYFGPGTRLTVL.

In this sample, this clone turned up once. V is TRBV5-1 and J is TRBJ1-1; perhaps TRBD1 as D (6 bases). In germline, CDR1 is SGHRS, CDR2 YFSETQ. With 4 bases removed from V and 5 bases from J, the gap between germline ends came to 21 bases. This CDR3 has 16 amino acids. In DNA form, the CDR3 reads TGCGCCAGCAGCCCGGTCGTACGGGGGCCTGAGACTGAAGCTTTCTTT. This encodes CASSPVVRGPETEAFF.

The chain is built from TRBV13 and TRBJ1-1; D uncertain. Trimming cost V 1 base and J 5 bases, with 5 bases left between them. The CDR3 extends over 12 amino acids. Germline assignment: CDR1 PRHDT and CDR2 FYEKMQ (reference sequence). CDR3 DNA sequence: TGTGCCAGCAGCTTAGTGGGGACTGAAGCTTTCTTT. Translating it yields CASSLVGTEAFF.

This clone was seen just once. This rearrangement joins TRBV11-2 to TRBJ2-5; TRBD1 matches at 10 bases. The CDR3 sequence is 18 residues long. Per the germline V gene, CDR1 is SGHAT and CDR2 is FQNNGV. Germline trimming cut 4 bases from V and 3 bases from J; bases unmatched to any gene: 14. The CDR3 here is CASSYNYRSGTGEETQYF. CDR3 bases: TGTGCCAGCAGCTATAACTACAGATCCGGGACAGGGGAAGAGACCCAGTACTTC.

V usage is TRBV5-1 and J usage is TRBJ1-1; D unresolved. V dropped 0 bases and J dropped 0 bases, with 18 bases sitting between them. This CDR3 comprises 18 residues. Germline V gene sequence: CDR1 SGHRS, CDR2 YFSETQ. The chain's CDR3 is CASSLATSTADVNTEAFF. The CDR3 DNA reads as TGCGCCAGCAGCTTGGCGACATCCACAGCCGACGTGAACACTGAAGCTTTCTTT.